Below, 19 T cell receptor beta chains from the same sample are listed, as sequenced in a study of cytomegalovirus exposure and HLA in healthy donors. PCR primers comprised 60 Vbeta and 13 Jbeta primers. TCRdb's table, derived via immunoSEQ multiplex PCR, lists solely in-frame clones and lacks some. The repertoire consists of roughly 180,000 clones, with 75% to 85% occurring once and the leading ten covering about 13%. Sequenced: PBMCs. All receptors come from a woman in her fifties or sixties in good health and CMV-seropositive.

This chain uses TRBV19 with TRBJ2-1, with D possibly being TRBD1 (5 bases). V shed 6 bases and J shed 4 bases, with 10 bases lying between them. Germline-derived CDR1 and CDR2 are LNHDA and SQIVND (reference sequence). The CDR3 spans 13 residues. Written as DNA, the CDR3 is TGTGCCAGTAGGACGACAGTTTACAATGAGCAGTTCTTC. It translates to CASRTTVYNEQFF.

V usage is TRBV7-8 and J usage is TRBJ1-4; D remains ambiguous. The V and J ends lost 0 bases and 8 bases respectively, with 13 bases between them. The CDR3 length is 15 residues. Germline V gene data show CDR1 as SGHVS and CDR2 as FQNEAQ. CDR3: CASSLAGVRHEKLFF. The CDR3 nucleotides read TGTGCCAGCAGCTTAGCCGGGGTTCGTCACGAAAAACTGTTTTTT. Using reference TRBV7-8 and TRBJ1-4 for the parts outside the CDR3, the full variable domain is GAGVSQSPRYKVAKRGQDVALRCDPISGHVSLFWYQQALGQGPEFLTYFQNEAQLDKSGLPSDRFFAERPEGSVSTLKIQRTQQEDSAVYLCASSLAGVRHEKLFFGSGTQLSVL.

This clone was found once. This sequence joins TRBV29-1 and TRBJ2-2; D may be TRBD1 (5 bases). Germline CDR1 SQVTM, CDR2 ANQGSEA. V was clipped by 4 bases and J by 0 bases, with 9 bases between them. CDR3 length: 14 amino acids. CDR3 loop: CSVGQNANTGELFF. CDR3 nucleotides: TGCAGCGTTGGACAGAACGCGAACACCGGGGAGCTGTTTTTT.

This chain joins TRBV2 and TRBJ2-1; 10 nucleotides agree with TRBD2. The CDR3 extends over 16 amino acids. Germline lookup yields CDR1 SNHLY and CDR2 FYNNEI. V shed 6 bases and J 5 bases; nucleotides not matched to a gene: 10. The CDR3 DNA follows: TGTGCCAGCAGGGCTGTTTATAGCGGGGGGAACAATGAGCAGTTCTTC. Amino acids: CASRAVYSGGNNEQFF.

The chain employs TRBV5-5 and TRBJ2-5; D unclear. The CDR3 contains 14 residues. Germline loops: CDR1 SGHKS, CDR2 YYEKEE (reference sequence). V was clipped by 2 bases and J by 2 bases, with 10 bases between them. CDR3 sequence (DNA): TGTGCCAGCAGCTTTAGGCCAGGACAAGAGACCCAGTACTTC. This translates into CASSFRPGQETQYF.

This chain joins TRBV7-9 and TRBJ2-7; TRBD2 might be the D (5 bases). Trimming left V 6 bases short and J 3 bases short, with 15 bases between. Germline V gene data show CDR1 as SEHNR and CDR2 as FQNEAQ (reference sequence). This CDR3 has 14 amino acids. CDR3 DNA sequence: TGTGCCAGCAGTCAGCCGGGGAAGGACTACGAGCAGTACTTC. Residues: CASSQPGKDYEQYF.

This clone was counted a few times. V and J are TRBV7-9 and TRBJ1-2; weak D call: TRBD1 (5 bases). In germline, CDR1 is SEHNR, CDR2 FQNEAQ (reference sequence). The CDR3 sequence is 12 residues long. Trimming cost V 1 base and J 6 bases, with 6 bases left between them. CDR3 coding DNA: TGTGCCAGCAGCTTAGTAGGGGATGGCTACACCTTC. It yields the protein CASSLVGDGYTF.

This clone turned up a few times. The chain is built from TRBV6-5 and TRBJ2-1, with 9 positions matching TRBD2. The CDR3 runs to 15 residues. From germline, CDR1 is MNHEY and CDR2 SVGAGI. Unmatched junction bases numbered 4, after V lost 2 bases and J lost 5 bases. CDR3 amino acids: CASSYSGGTDNEQFF. DNA of the CDR3: TGTGCCAGCAGTTACAGCGGGGGGACCGACAATGAGCAGTTCTTC.

The CDR3 here is CASSLADSSEAFF. The CDR3 DNA is TGTGCCAGCAGCTTAGCTGACAGCTCTGAAGCTTTCTTT. V is TRBV7-9 and J is TRBJ1-1; D possibly corresponds to TRBD1 (5 bases). The CDR3 loop spans 13 amino acids. Germline assignment: CDR1 SEHNR and CDR2 FQNEAQ (reference sequence). Trimming cost V 0 bases and J 6 bases, with 8 bases left between them. Drawing the rest from reference TRBV7-9 and TRBJ1-1, the complete variable domain is DTGVSQNPRHKITKRGQNVTFRCDPISEHNRLYWYRQTLGQGPEFLTYFQNEAQLEKSRLLSDRFSAERPKGSFSTLEIQRTEQGDSAMYLCASSLADSSEAFFGQGTRLTVV.

The rearrangement joins TRBV9 to TRBJ2-2; D call uncertain. The CDR3 covers 15 residues. The V end was cut by 0 bases, the J end by 1 base, with 7 bases between. The germline gives CDR1 SGDLS, CDR2 YYNGEE. This chain's CDR3 is CASSVATGNTGELFF. The CDR3, as DNA: TGTGCCAGCAGCGTAGCTACCGGGAACACCGGGGAGCTGTTTTTT.

The genes are TRBV7-9 and TRBJ2-2; a possible D gene is TRBD1 (6 bases). The germline V and J ends were trimmed by 8 bases and 3 bases, with 13 bases remaining between them. Germline V gene data show CDR1 as SEHNR and CDR2 as FQNEAQ (reference sequence). There are 14 residues in the CDR3. The CDR3 DNA is TGTGCCAGCGGCAGGGGCGGATACACCGGGGAGCTGTTTTTT. Protein sequence: CASGRGGYTGELFF.

In DNA, the CDR3 is TGTGCCAGCAGTCGGGACAGACTAAGCTCCTACGAGCAGTACTTC. The encoded protein is CASSRDRLSSYEQYF. V is TRBV2 and J is TRBJ2-7; 7 bases are shared with TRBD1. Per the germline V gene, CDR1 is SNHLY and CDR2 is FYNNEI. CDR3 length: 15 amino acids. V lost 5 bases to trimming and J lost 0 bases; unmatched junction nucleotides: 7. The full variable domain, rest sourced from reference TRBV2 and TRBJ2-7, is EPEVTQTPSHQVTQMGQEVILRCVPISNHLYFYWYRQILGQKVEFLVSFYNNEISEKSEIFDDQFSVERPDGSNFTLKIRSTKLEDSAMYFCASSRDRLSSYEQYFGPGTRLTVT.

The chain joins TRBV4-1 to TRBJ2-2; unclear D gene. The CDR3 is 16 residues long. Trimming stripped 0 bases from V and 5 bases from J, with 13 bases between. Germline V gene sequence: CDR1 MGHRA, CDR2 YSYEKL. The CDR3: CASSQEITDQTGELFF. In DNA, the CDR3 is TGCGCCAGCAGCCAAGAGATAACAGATCAAACCGGGGAGCTGTTTTTT.

The chain combines TRBV4-2 with TRBJ1-3, with no clear D. CDR3 length: 18 amino acids. V lost 2 bases and J lost 0, with 17 bases in between. Germline V gene sequence: CDR1 LGHNA, CDR2 YNFKEQ. This CDR3 reads CASSQRAGNPLSGNTIYF. The CDR3 region has the DNA TGTGCCAGCAGCCAACGGGCGGGTAACCCCCTCTCTGGAAACACCATATATTTT.

The CDR3 loop is CATSRGQGNQPQHF. The CDR3, as DNA: TGTGCCACCAGCAGAGGACAGGGCAATCAGCCCCAGCATTTT. This chain uses TRBV15 with TRBJ1-5; TRBD1 might be the D (6 bases). V gave up 1 base and J gave up 2 bases, with 6 bases separating them. This CDR3 comprises 14 residues. Germline CDR1 LNHNV, CDR2 YYDKDF (reference sequence).

This rearrangement joins TRBV7-8 to TRBJ1-5; D remains unclear. The ends were cut back, 5 bases at V and 4 bases at J, with 15 bases in the middle. This CDR3 has 15 amino acids. In germline, CDR1 is SGHVS, CDR2 FQNEAQ. DNA of the CDR3: TGTGCCAGCAGCGTCCTTCAGCGGGCGAATCAGCCCCAGCATTTT. It yields the protein CASSVLQRANQPQHF.

This chain links TRBV6-1 with TRBJ1-2; 10 bases line up with TRBD1. This CDR3 has 14 residues. CDR1 and CDR2 from the germline V gene are MNHNS and SASEGT. The J segment lost 2 bases and the V segment lost 6 bases, leaving 3 bases of the junction unmatched. CDR3 protein: CASRSGQGNYGYTF. Here the CDR3 DNA reads TGTGCCAGCAGGTCGGGACAGGGGAACTATGGCTACACCTTC.

V usage is TRBV30 and J usage is TRBJ1-4; D is undetermined. CDR1 is GTSNPN, CDR2 SVGIG, per germline (reference sequence). Trimming stripped 0 bases from V and 7 bases from J, with 9 bases between. The CDR3 loop spans 13 amino acids. CDR3 in amino acids: CAWSVLKVEKLFF. The CDR3 DNA is TGTGCCTGGAGTGTACTAAAGGTTGAAAAACTGTTTTTT.

The V and J genes are TRBV19 and TRBJ1-1; the D is unclear. Germline CDR1 reads LNHDA; CDR2 reads SQIVND (reference sequence). Trimming shortened V by 5 bases and J by 4 bases, and 11 bases separated the two germline ends. The CDR3 is 13 residues long. CDR3 bases: TGTGCCAGTAGTCAGATGGAGAGCACTGAAGCTTTCTTT. It codes for CASSQMESTEAFF.